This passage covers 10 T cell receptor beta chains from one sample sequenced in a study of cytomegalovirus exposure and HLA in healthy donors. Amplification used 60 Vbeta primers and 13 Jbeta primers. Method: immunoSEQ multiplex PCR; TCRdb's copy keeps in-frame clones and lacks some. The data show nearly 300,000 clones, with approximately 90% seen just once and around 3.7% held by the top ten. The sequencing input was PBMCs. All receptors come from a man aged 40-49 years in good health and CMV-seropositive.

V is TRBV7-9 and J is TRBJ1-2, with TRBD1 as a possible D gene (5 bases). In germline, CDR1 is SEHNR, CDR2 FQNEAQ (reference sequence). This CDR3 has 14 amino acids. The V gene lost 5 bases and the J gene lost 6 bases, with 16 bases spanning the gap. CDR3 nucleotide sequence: TGTGCCAGCAGCGCGGGACTTTCGAGAAATGGCTACACCTTC. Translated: CASSAGLSRNGYTF.

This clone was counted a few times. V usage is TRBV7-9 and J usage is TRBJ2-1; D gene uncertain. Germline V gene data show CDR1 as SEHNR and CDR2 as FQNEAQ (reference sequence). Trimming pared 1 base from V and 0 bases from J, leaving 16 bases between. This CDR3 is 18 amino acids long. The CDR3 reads CASSLGSFRRSSYNEQFF. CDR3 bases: TGTGCCAGCAGCTTAGGGTCTTTCAGACGGAGCTCCTACAATGAGCAGTTCTTC.

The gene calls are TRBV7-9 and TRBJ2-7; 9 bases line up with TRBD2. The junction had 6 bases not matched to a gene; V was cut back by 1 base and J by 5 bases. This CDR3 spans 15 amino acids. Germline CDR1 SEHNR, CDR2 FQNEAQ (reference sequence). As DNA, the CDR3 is TGTGCCAGCAGCTTAGGGCGGGAGGGCCGGGACGAGCAGTACTTC. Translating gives CASSLGREGRDEQYF.

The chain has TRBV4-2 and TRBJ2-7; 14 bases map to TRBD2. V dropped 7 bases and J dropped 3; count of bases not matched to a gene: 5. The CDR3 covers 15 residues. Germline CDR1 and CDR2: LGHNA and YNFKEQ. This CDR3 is CASTRGTSGSYEQYF. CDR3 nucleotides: TGTGCCAGCACCAGAGGGACTAGCGGGAGCTACGAGCAGTACTTC.

The CDR3, as DNA: TGTGCCAGCAGTTTAGGCAGGGGGTTCTCTGGAAACACCATATATTTT. Protein product: CASSLGRGFSGNTIYF. The chain uses TRBV28 and TRBJ1-3; 7 bases fit TRBD1. Germline assignment: CDR1 MDHEN and CDR2 SYDVKM. This CDR3 is built from 16 residues. V shed 2 bases, J shed 0 bases, and the junction held 4 bases outside the gene matches. Full variable domain (remainder filled in from reference TRBV28 and TRBJ1-3): DVKVTQSSRYLVKRTGEKVFLECVQDMDHENMFWYRQDPGLGLRLIYFSYDVKMKEKGDIPEGYSVSREKKERFSLILESASTNQTSMYLCASSLGRGFSGNTIYFGEGSWLTVV.

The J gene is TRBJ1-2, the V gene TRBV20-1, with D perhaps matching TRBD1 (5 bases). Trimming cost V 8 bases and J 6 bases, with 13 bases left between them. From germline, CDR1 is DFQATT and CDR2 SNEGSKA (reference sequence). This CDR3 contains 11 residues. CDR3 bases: TGCAGTCCCCAGGAAGGGGATGGCTACACCTTC. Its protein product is CSPQEGDGYTF.

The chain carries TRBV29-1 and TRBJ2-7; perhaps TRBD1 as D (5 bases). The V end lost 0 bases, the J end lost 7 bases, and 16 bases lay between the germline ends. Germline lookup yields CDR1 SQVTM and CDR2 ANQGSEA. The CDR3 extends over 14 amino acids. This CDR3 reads CSVEDLRQGEEQYF. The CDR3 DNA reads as TGCAGCGTTGAAGATCTCCGGCAGGGCGAGGAGCAGTACTTC.

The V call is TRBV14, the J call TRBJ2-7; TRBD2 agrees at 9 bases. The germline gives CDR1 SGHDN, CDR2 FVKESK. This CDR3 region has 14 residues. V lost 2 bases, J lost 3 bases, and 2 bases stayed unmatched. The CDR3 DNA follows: TGTGCCAGCAGCCAACGCGGGGGGGACTACGAGCAGTACTTC. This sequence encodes CASSQRGGDYEQYF.

This CDR3 reads CASSVGENPTYEQYF. DNA of the CDR3: TGTGCCAGCAGCGTAGGGGAGAATCCTACCTACGAGCAGTACTTC. V and J are TRBV9 and TRBJ2-7; D may be TRBD2 (5 bases). From germline, CDR1 is SGDLS and CDR2 YYNGEE. This CDR3 region has 15 residues. Trimming took 0 bases from V and 2 from J, leaving 12 bases between them.

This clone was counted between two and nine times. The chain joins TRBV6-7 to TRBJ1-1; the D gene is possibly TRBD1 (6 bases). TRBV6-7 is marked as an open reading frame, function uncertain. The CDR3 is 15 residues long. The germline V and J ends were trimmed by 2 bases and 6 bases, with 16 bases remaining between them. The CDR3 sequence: CASSYGTHQKPEAFF. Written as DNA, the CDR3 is TGTGCCAGCAGTTACGGGACACATCAAAAACCTGAAGCTTTCTTT.